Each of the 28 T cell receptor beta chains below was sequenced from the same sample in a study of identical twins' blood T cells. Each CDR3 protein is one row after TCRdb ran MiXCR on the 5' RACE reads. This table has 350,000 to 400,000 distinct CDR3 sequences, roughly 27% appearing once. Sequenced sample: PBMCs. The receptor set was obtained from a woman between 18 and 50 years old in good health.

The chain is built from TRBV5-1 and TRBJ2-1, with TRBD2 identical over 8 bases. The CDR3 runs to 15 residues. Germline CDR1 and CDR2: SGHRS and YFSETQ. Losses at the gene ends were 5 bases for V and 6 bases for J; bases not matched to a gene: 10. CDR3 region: CASSLSGTTGNEQFF. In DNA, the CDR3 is TGCGCCAGCAGTCTTAGCGGGACTACCGGCAATGAGCAGTTCTTC.

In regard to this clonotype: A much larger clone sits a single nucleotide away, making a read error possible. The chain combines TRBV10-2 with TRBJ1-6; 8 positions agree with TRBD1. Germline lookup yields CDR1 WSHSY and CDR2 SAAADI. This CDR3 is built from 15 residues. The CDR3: CASLGRTGTHSPPHF. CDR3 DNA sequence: TGCGCCAGCCTAGGAAGGACAGGGACCCACTCACCCCCCCACTTT.

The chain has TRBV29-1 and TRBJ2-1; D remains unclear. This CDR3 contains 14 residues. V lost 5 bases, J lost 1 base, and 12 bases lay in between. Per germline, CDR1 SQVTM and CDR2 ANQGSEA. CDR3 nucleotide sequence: TGCAGCGTTCGGTTTCTACTATCCTACAATGAGCAGTTCTTC. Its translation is CSVRFLLSYNEQFF.

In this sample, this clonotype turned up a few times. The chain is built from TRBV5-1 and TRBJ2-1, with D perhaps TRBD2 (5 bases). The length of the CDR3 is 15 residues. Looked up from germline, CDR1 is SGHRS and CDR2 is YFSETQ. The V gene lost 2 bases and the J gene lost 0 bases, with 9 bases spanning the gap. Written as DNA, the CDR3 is TGCGCCAGCAGCTTCGGGATGGGCTCCTACAATGAGCAGTTCTTC. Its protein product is CASSFGMGSYNEQFF.

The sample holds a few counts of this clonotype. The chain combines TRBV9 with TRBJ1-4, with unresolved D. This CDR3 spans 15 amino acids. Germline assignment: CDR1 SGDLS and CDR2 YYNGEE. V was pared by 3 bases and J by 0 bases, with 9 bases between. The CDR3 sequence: CASSAGRSTNEKLFF. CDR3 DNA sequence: TGTGCCAGCAGCGCCGGACGATCAACTAATGAAAAACTGTTTTTT.

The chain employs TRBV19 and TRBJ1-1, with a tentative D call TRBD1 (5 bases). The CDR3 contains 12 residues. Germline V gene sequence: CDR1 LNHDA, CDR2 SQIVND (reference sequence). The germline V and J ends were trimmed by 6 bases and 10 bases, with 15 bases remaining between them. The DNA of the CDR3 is TGTGCCAGTAGCCTTGGACGGGGCCGAGCTTTCTTT. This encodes CASSLGRGRAFF.

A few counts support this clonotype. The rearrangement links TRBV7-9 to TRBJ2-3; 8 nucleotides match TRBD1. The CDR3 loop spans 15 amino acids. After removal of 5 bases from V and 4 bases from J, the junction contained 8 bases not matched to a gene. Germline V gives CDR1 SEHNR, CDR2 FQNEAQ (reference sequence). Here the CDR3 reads CASSPDRGTSDTQYF. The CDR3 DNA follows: TGTGCCAGCAGCCCAGACAGGGGTACGTCAGATACGCAGTATTTT.

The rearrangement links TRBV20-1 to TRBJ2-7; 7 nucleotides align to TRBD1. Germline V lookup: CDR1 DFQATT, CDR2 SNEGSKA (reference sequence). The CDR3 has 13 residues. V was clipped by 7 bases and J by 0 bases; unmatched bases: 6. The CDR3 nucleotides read TGCAGTGTTTCGACAGGGCTCTCCTACGAGCAGTACTTC. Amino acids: CSVSTGLSYEQYF.

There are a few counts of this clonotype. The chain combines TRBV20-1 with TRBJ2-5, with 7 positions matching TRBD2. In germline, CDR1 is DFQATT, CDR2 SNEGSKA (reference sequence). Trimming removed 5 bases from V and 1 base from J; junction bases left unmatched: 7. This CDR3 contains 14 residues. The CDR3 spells CSALRVAGQETQYF. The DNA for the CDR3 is TGCAGTGCTTTACGGGTAGCGGGCCAAGAGACCCAGTACTTC.

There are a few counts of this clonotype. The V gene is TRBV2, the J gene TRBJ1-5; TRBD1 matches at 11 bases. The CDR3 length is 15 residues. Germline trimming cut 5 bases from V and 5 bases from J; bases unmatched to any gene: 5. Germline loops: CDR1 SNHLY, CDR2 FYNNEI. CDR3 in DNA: TGTGCCAGCAGTTCGGACAGGGGGCTCGATCAGCCCCAGCATTTT. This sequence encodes CASSSDRGLDQPQHF.

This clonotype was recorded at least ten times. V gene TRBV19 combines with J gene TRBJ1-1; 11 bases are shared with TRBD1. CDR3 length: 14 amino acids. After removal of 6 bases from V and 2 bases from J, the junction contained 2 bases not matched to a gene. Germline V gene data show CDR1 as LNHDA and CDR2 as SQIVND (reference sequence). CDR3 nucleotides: TGTGCCAGTAGCTGGACAGGGGGCAACACTGAAGCTTTCTTT. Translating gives CASSWTGGNTEAFF.

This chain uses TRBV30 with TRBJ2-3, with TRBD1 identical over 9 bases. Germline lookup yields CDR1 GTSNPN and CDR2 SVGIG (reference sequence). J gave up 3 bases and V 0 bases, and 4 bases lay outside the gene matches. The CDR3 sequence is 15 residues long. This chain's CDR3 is CAWSVMGQGTDTQYF. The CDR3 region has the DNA TGTGCCTGGAGTGTAATGGGACAGGGAACAGATACGCAGTATTTT.

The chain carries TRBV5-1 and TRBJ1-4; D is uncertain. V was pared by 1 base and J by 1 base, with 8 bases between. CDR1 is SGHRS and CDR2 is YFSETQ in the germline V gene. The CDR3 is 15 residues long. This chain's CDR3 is CASSLLDGTNEKLFF. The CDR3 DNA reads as TGCGCCAGCAGCTTGCTCGATGGAACTAATGAAAAACTGTTTTTT.

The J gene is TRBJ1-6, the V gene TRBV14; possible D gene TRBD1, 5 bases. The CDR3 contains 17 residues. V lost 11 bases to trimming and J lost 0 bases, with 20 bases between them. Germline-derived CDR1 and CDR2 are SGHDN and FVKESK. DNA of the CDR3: TGTGCCGGAAACAGGAGTACAGACAGCTCCTATAATTCACCCCTCCACTTT. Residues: CAGNRSTDSSYNSPLHF.

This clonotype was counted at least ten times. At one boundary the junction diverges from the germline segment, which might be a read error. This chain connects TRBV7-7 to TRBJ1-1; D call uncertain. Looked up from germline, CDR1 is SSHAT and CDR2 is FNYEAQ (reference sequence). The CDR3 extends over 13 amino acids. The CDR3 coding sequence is TGTGCTAGCAGCCCGGGCCCGAACACTGAAGCTTTCTTT. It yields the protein CASSPGPNTEAFF.

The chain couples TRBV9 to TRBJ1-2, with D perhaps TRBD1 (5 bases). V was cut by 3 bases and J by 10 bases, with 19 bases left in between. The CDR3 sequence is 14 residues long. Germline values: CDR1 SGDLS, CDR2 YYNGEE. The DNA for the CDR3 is TGTGCCAGCAGCGAATTCGGGGACCCGGATGTCTACACCTTC. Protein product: CASSEFGDPDVYTF.

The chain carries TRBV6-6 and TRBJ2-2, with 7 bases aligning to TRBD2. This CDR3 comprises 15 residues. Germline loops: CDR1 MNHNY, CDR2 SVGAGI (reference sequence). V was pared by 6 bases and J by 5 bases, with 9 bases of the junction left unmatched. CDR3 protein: CASRGDGRNTGELFF. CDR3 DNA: TGTGCCAGCAGAGGGGACGGGAGGAATACCGGGGAGCTGTTTTTT.

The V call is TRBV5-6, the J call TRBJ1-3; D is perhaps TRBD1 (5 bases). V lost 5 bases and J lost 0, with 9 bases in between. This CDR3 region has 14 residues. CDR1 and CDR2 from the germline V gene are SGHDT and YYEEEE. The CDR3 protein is CASRRQLSGNTIYF. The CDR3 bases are TGTGCCAGCAGGAGACAGCTCTCTGGAAACACCATATATTTT.

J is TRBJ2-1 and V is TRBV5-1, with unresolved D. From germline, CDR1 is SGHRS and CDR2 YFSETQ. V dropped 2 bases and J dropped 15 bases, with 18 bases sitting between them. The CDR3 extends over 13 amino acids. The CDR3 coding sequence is TGCGCCAGCAGCTTCGACCTTACTGGGATATTGTTCTTC. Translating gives CASSFDLTGILFF.

The CDR3 nucleotides are TGTGCCAGCGGCCAGGGGGCGTATTCACCCCTCCACTTT. Its protein is CASGQGAYSPLHF. The chain couples TRBV9 to TRBJ1-6, with TRBD1 identical over 8 bases. The germline V gene has CDR1 SGDLS and CDR2 YYNGEE. V was pared by 7 bases and J by 8 bases, with 5 bases of the junction left unmatched. The CDR3 extends over 13 amino acids.

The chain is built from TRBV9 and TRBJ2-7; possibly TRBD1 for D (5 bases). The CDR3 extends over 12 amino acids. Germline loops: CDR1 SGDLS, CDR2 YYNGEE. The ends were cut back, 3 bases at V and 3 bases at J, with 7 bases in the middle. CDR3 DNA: TGTGCCAGCAGCGCCGACAGCTACGAGCAGTACTTC. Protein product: CASSADSYEQYF.

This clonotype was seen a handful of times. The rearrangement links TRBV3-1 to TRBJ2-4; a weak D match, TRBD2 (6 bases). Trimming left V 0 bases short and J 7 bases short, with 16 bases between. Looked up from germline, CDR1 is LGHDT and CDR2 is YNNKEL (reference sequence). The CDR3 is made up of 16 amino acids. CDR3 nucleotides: TGTGCCAGCAGCCAAGAGAGTGCGGGGAGGTGGAACATTCAGTACTTC. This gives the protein CASSQESAGRWNIQYF.

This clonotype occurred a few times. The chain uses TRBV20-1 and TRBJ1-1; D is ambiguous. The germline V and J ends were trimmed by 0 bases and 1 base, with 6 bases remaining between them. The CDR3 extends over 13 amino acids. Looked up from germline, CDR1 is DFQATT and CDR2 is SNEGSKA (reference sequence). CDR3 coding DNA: TGCAGTGCTAGAGATTTATGGAACACTGAAGCTTTCTTT. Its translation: CSARDLWNTEAFF.

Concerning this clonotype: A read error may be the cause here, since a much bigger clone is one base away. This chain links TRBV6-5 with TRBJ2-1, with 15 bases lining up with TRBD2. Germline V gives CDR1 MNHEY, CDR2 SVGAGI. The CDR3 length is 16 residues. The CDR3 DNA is TGTGCCAACAGTTACTGGTTTGGACTAGCGGGAGGGGAGCAGTTCTTC. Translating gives CANSYWFGLAGGEQFF.

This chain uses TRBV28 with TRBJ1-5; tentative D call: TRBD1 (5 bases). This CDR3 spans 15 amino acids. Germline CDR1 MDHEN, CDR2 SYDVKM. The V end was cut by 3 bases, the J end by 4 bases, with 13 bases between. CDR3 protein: CASSFKGTLNQPQHF. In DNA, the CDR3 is TGTGCCAGCAGTTTTAAGGGGACTCTTAATCAGCCCCAGCATTTT. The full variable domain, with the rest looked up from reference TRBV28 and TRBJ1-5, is DVKVTQSSRYLVKRTGEKVFLECVQDMDHENMFWYRQDPGLGLRLIYFSYDVKMKEKGDIPEGYSVSREKKERFSLILESASTNQTSMYLCASSFKGTLNQPQHFGDGTRLSIL.

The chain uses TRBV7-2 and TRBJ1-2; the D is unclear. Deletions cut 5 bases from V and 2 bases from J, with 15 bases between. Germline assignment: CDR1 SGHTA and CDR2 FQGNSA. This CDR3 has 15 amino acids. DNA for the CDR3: TGTGCCAGCAGCCCTAGGACTTTATCAAACTATGGCTACACCTTC. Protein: CASSPRTLSNYGYTF.

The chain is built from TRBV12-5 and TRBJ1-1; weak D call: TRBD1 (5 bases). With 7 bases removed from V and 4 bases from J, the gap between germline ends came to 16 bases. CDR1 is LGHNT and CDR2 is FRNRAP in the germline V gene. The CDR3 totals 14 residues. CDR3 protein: CASDSAGGGTEAFF. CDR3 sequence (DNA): TGTGCTAGTGATTCGGCAGGTGGGGGCACTGAAGCTTTCTTT. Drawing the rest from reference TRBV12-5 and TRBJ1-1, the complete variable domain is DARVTQTPRHKVTEMGQEVTMRCQPILGHNTVFWYRQTMMQGLELLAYFRNRAPLDDSGMPKDRFSAEMPDATLATLKIQPSEPRDSAVYFCASDSAGGGTEAFFGQGTRLTVV.

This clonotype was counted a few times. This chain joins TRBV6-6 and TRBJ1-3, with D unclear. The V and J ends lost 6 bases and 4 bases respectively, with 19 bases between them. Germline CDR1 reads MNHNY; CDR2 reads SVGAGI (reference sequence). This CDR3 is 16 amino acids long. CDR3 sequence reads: CASRSWGESSGNTIYF. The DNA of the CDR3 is TGTGCCAGCAGGTCCTGGGGAGAAAGTTCAGGAAACACCATATATTTT.